This TCR beta chain was sequenced in a study of cytomegalovirus exposure and HLA in healthy donors (dated by TCRdb to about 2017). About the full investigation: In an earlier analysis of about 560 of the donors, approximately 260 Gb of sequence data and some 120 million unique TCR beta sequences from 150 million to 200 million T cells were reported. An early release that covered about 640 HLA-typed donors contained 250 to 350 gigabases of sequencing data and about 84 million unique TCR sequences. Of the roughly 390 genotyped donors, more than 75% were placed in the genetic ancestry cluster associated with self-reported Caucasian donors. The study aimed to test whether signatures of past pathogen exposure could be identified by cataloging public T cell receptors. The study profiled the T cell repertoires of around 700 subjects by immunosequencing and related them to cytomegalovirus serostatus. A separate validation cohort of roughly 110 different subjects was used in addition to the roughly 720-subject first cohort. To predict cytomegalovirus infection status, the study combined high-throughput TCR immunosequencing, statistical association of individual TCRs with disease status, and machine learning. A later analysis re-examined previously published TCR beta repertoires from just over 650 donors and added high-resolution HLA genotyping to investigate patterns of TCR occurrence. Rather than drawing on any new phenotypic data, the later analysis identified candidate immune exposures from TCR beta sequences and the way those sequences occurred across donors. To decide whether each TCR beta V gene segment behaved as functional or pseudogenic, an earlier analysis of nearly 600 of the donors relied on high-throughput TCR beta sequencing. Donor age, sex, ethnicity and CMV serostatus were compiled together with the repertoire data. A later genetic analysis used genome-wide SNP genotypes for about 65% of the roughly 670 donors, treating that subset as a discovery cohort. All discovery cohort repertoires had been generated on a single sequencing platform. HLA typing included class I and class II loci at four-digit resolution. Typing coverage varied by locus: roughly 620-640 donors for A, B, C, DRB1 and DQB1; approximately 500 for DQA1; over 600 for DPA1; roughly 450 for DPB1. Four or five DR-DQ haplotypes were handled as single units for association and clustering because linkage in the cohort was strong. On average, approximately 250,000 unique TCR beta nucleotide sequences were sequenced per donor among a few hundred genotyped donors of the cohort, with around 19% of those sequences being non-productive.

V and J lose 7 bases and 4 bases, and a span of 16 bases separates them. CDR1 and CDR2 are read off the germline V gene as MNHEY and SVGAGI. The CDR3 runs 14 amino acids, cysteine and phenylalanine included. Here the CDR3 DNA is all that survives: 42 bases in frame from base 1. The cohort was made up of around 720 healthy bone marrow donors. Cohort members were all nominally healthy when sampled, although unrecorded immune exposures were likely present. The donor tested CMV seronegative and was one of the 352 seronegative cohort members. Each donor provided a peripheral blood sample, and peripheral blood mononuclear cells were used for TCR beta sequencing. Genomic DNA extraction from the blood cell samples was performed with the Qiagen DNeasy Blood Extraction Kit. Remarks on this clone: What this receptor recognizes is not known. No much larger clone is present one base from it, and per-base qualities are unavailable.

Libraries were made using the immunoSEQ multiplex PCR assay. For the multiplex PCR, a mixture combining 60 forward primers for TCR Vbeta segments and 13 reverse primers for TCR Jbeta segments was used. The CDR3 region of rearranged TCR beta genes was amplified from genomic DNA with a multiplex PCR assay. The amplified TCR beta libraries were sequenced on the Illumina HiSeq System as 87-base-pair reads. Regarding the original processing steps: Across the 670 or so repertoires, a later analysis counted 75 million to 90 million unique TCR beta chains, 9.5 million to 13 million of which were shared by at least two donors. A nearest-neighbor algorithm error-corrected the raw reads and collapsed the reads into unique sequences, merging closely related sequences to remove PCR and sequencing errors. Alignment of CDR3 sequences to IMGT reference sequences was used to assign V, D and J gene segments. For a sequence to be retained, a match of at least six nucleotides was required to both a V gene segment and a J gene segment. Rearrangements were classified as productive when the CDR3 lacked stop codons and remained in frame with V and J, and all other rearrangements were classified as non-productive. CDR3 was defined according to IMGT convention as the region running from the second conserved V-encoded cysteine to the conserved J-encoded phenylalanine. The earlier analysis of about 590 of the donors excluded sequences that lacked an unambiguous match to a single V gene segment. An earlier analysis of 550 to 650 of the donors classified V segments as functional when productive rearrangements were above 56.7% and as segregating when the standard deviation between donors was above 5%. A statistical classification framework was built to diagnose cytomegalovirus status from the catalog of TCR beta chain sequences. V and J gene assignment, in a later analysis, came from comparing TCR nucleotide sequences with IMGT/GENE-DB human TR gene sequences. A later analysis assigned CDR3 sequences and most-parsimonious VDJ recombination scenarios with the TCRdist pipeline. In a later analysis, each TCR beta chain was defined by its CDR3 amino acid sequence together with its V-gene family, and reads lacking a unique V-gene family were excluded. To address suspected cross-contamination and a sequencing artifact, a later analysis removed 592 highly shared, low-generation-probability nucleotide sequences. A later analysis calculated a clonal expansion index for each public chain from normalized within-repertoire ranks of inferred template counts. In a later analysis, generation probabilities were computed using a VDJ recombination model fitted to out-of-frame rearrangements, and the results were checked against IGoR. In a later analysis, hypergeometric tests were used to score TCR-TCR, TCR-HLA and TCR-CMV co-occurrence, with a repertoire-size bias correction applied to TCR pairs. To estimate false discovery rates, a later analysis permuted the HLA or CMV assignments 20 times. In a later analysis, co-occurring TCRs were grouped using DBSCAN, and TCRdist sequence similarity was added for clustering within HLA-allele-positive subsets. For co-occurrence clustering, repertoires with fewer than 30,000 or more than 120,000 public chains were excluded, along with roughly 5 repertoires with anomalous nucleotide sharing. Entries here come from immuneACCESS through TCRdb and include only in-frame sequences with V and J called. Some clones fail to appear in such tables; in the studies checked, an unresolved V gene covers under half of the shortfall, and the cause of the remainder is unknown. D and trimming come from the DNA, and the V and J calls and clone size come from that table. In all, the sample holds 200,000 to 250,000 clones, and roughly 85% of those were seen once. The ten biggest clones cover around 2% of the sample.

General conclusions and limits of the study: Linkage disequilibrium might explain the correlated functional status among segregating V segments, but an unknown experimental factor could not be ruled out. According to the authors, the approach could potentially be generalized to other disease states and immunological phenotypes. Assigning TCR associations to individual alleles was difficult when HLA alleles, especially DR and DQ, strongly co-occurred. In a later analysis, HLA-associated TCR beta chains were found to be more clonally expanded and to have lower generation probabilities than equally common non-associated chains. A further reported finding was that TCR beta sequences accurately predicted the HLA-A and HLA-B alleles for most subjects in the first cohort. Some 16 rarely observed V segments, including chromosome 9 orphons, were excluded from the earlier analysis of a few hundred of the donors because counts were too low. In a later analysis, some 18,000 TCR beta sequences were associated with specific HLA alleles at a false discovery rate of 0.05. A cluster of highly shared sequence variants was judged likely to represent a technical artifact of the sequencing pipeline. In an earlier analysis of under 600 of the donors, most TCR beta V segments were observed in productive rearrangements about 87% or about 30% of the time, broadly matching IMGT annotations. The study listed 150 to 200 TCR beta chains as associated with cytomegalovirus. Roughly uniform sequencing depth across donors was assumed in presence/absence analyses, although this assumption may not hold. Most TCR sequences were seen in very few donors, while some public TCRs were found in many individuals. A later analysis found that TCR association rates varied across HLA loci, with DRB1 alleles showing the most associated TCRs and HLA-C alleles the fewest. This cohort had only TCR beta chains sequenced, and the lack of alpha or paired-chain data limited which features could be detected. Compared with the approximately 710-donor mean, donors in an Asian-associated ancestry cluster had fewer N-insertions in productive TCRs, according to a later genetic analysis. V-gene and J-gene trimming of TCR beta chains was associated with a missense DCLRE1C variant in a later genetic analysis, and the association was replicated in an independent cohort. Cytomegalovirus status was reported to be diagnosed by the classifier with high specificity and sensitivity in both the original and validation cohorts. The 87-base-pair reads could not distinguish some IMGT-functional V segments, including TRBV6-2 and TRBV6-3, so those segments were excluded. The only immune exposure information available for the cohort was CMV serostatus. Because HLA typing was missing for some donors at each locus, association tests included only the typed subset. A later analysis found that most CMV-associated TCR beta chains appeared HLA-restricted, with HLA associations seemingly driven largely by CMV exposure. A few of the identified cytomegalovirus-associated TCR beta chains were confirmed in vitro to be specific for cytomegalovirus antigens. In a later analysis, several top co-occurrence clusters were reported to appear linked to parvovirus B19, influenza, CMV and Epstein-Barr virus.

The origin of this receptor is a man aged 18 to 30 in good health and CMV-seronegative. The V and J segments used are TRBV6-5 and TRBJ2-5; TRBD2 is a possible D gene, resting on 6 matching bases. Sequenced sample: PBMCs. The nucleotides are TGTGCCAGCACCCACCGGGTGGGGGGAGAGACCCAGTACTTC. The resulting protein is CASTHRVGGETQYF.